This TCR beta chain is drawn from a study of T-cell reconstitution after alpha-beta-depleted transplantation in children (dated by TCRdb to the mid-2010s). Context from the whole study: Using TCR repertoire profiling, the study followed T-cell immune reconstitution in a quantitative way in children after TCRalphabeta/CD19-depleted allogeneic hematopoietic cell transplantation. The full study reports these points: In some patients, high TCRbeta diversity at day 60 was attributed to recipient T cells and intrathymic progenitors that had survived conditioning. The apparently early alphabetaT-cell count recovery about two months after transplant was reportedly dependent on only several hundred rapidly expanded clones derived from non-depleted graft cells. Over subsequent months, a decline in hyperexpanded clone frequencies was noted, and after one year, T-cell counts and TCRbeta diversity were mostly ascribed to newly produced T cells.

Notes on this clonotype: The antigen this receptor binds is unknown. No much larger clone exists at a distance of one base, and base qualities are not known.

The V end loses 5 bases and the J end loses 8 bases, and a stretch of 12 bases separates them. In the germline V gene (reference sequence), CDR1 corresponds to LGHDT and CDR2 to YNNKEL. The CDR3 runs 12 residues from the cysteine to the phenylalanine. Only the CDR3 region is kept as DNA, spanning 36 bases read in frame from base 1. Explained via the paper, the treatment or condition label denotes: allogeneic hematopoietic cell transplantation with graft depleted of TCRalphabeta T cells and CD19 B cells. The children who served as transplant recipients had been given grafts of TCRalphabeta/CD19-depleted allogeneic hematopoietic cells. The protocol used for the library was PCR. Reads for this sample came from an Illumina HiSeq 2500. TCR libraries were prepared with molecular barcoding, using unique molecular identifiers to normalize TCRbeta repertoire quantification. The public sequencing data were trimmed at Q25 with fastp and processed into clonotypes with MiXCR by TCRdb, which kept only in-frame beta chains. Here each entry gathers all rows of one CDR3 protein and keeps the most common genes and DNA. The sample table records about 980,000 distinct CDR3 sequences; about 29% of these occur just once. The ten largest clonotypes hold under 30% of the sample.

Here the sequenced sample was PBMCs, mostly from graft donor cells, taken 360 days after TCRalphabeta/CD19-depleted stem cell transplant. This TCR was sampled from a boy in the first two years of life who had a stem cell transplant for SCID, so the T cells may come from the graft donor. Recombination connected TRBV3-1 to TRBJ1-2; D gene: possibly TRBD1, on 6 matching bases. The CDR3 sequence is CASSTGIGGYTF. The nucleotides read TGTGCCAGCAGCACAGGGATTGGCGGCTACACCTTC.